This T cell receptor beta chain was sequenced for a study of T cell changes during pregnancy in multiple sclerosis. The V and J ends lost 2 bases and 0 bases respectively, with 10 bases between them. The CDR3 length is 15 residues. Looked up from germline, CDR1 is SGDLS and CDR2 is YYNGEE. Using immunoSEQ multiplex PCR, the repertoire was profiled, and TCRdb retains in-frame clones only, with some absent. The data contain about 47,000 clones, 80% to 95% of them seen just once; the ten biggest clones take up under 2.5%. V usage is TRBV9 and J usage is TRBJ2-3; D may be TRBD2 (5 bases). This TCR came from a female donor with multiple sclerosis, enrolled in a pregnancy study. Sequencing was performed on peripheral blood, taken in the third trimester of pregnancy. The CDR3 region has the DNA TGTGCCAGCAGCGTGGCGGGTACTAGCACAGATACGCAGTATTTT. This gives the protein CASSVAGTSTDTQYF.